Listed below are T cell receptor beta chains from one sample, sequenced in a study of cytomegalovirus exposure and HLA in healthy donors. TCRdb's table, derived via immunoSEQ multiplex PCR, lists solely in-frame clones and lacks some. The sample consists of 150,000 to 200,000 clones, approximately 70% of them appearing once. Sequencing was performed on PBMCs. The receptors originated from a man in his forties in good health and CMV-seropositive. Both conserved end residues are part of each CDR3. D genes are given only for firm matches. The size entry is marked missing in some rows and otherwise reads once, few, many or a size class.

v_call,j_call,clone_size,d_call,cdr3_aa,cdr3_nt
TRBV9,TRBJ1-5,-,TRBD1,CASSVTGGNQPQHF,TGTGCCAGCAGCGTGACAGGGGGTAATCAGCCCCAGCATTTT
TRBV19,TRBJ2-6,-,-,CASSRATGSGANVLTF,TGTGCCAGTAGTCGGGCTACAGGGTCTGGGGCCAACGTCCTGACTTTC
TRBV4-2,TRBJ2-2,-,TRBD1,CASSQPDRVTGELFF,TGTGCCAGCAGCCAACCCGACAGGGTCACCGGGGAGCTGTTTTTT
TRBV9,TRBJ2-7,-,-,CASSLRDTPYEQYF,TGTGCCAGCAGCCTACGGGACACTCCCTACGAGCAGTACTTC
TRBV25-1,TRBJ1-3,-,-,CASSEGVGAFGGNTIYF,TGTGCCAGCAGTGAGGGTGTGGGGGCCTTTGGAGGAAACACCATATATTTT
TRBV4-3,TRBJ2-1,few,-,CASSRYRVGGKEQFF,TGCGCCAGCAGCCGCTACAGGGTTGGGGGAAAGGAGCAGTTCTTC
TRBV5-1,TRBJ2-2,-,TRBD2,CASSLLAGGLGDGELFF,TGCGCCAGCAGCTTACTAGCGGGGGGGCTTGGCGACGGGGAGCTGTTTTTT
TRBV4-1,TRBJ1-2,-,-,CASSRGTYNYGYTF,TGCGCCAGCAGCCGCGGGACCTATAACTATGGCTACACCTTC
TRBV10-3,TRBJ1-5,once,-,CAISEGEGSNQPQHF,TGTGCCATCAGTGAAGGGGAGGGGAGCAATCAGCCCCAGCATTTT
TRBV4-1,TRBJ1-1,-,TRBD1,CASSQGQPLNTEAFF,TGCGCCAGCAGCCAGGGACAGCCGTTGAACACTGAAGCTTTCTTT
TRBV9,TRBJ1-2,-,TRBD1,CASSDRDRGNYGYTF,TGTGCCAGCAGCGATAGAGACAGGGGCAACTATGGCTACACCTTC
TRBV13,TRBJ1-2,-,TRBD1,CASSLVGTAINYGYTF,TGTGCCAGCAGCTTAGTAGGGACAGCGATTAACTATGGCTACACCTTC
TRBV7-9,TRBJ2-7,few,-,CATNRVSTYEQYF,TGTGCCACCAACAGGGTTTCTACCTACGAGCAGTACTTC
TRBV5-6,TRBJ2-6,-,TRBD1,CASSSLRGTGGSGANVLTF,TGTGCCAGCAGCTCCCTCCGTGGGACAGGGGGCTCTGGGGCCAACGTCCTGACTTTC
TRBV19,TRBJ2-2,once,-,CASSIGSRVGGELFF,TGTGCCAGTAGTATCGGGTCCCGGGTCGGTGGGGAGCTGTTTTTT
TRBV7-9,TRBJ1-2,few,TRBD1,CASSLEGQLYGYTF,TGTGCCAGCAGCTTAGAGGGACAGCTCTATGGCTACACCTTC
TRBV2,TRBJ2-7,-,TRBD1,CASSYGQGGPYEQYF,TGTGCCAGCAGCTACGGACAGGGAGGCCCCTACGAGCAGTACTTC
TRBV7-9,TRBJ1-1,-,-,CASSGSGVHTEAFF,TGTGCCAGCAGCGGTAGCGGAGTCCACACTGAAGCTTTCTTT
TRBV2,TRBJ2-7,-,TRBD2,CASSKAGTSGVISSYEQYF,TGTGCCAGCAGTAAAGCCGGGACTAGCGGGGTTATAAGCTCCTACGAGCAGTACTTC
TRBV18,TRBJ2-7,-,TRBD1,CASSPTGAAYEQYF,TGTGCCAGCTCACCGACAGGGGCGGCCTACGAGCAGTACTTC
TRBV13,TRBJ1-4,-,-,CASSIQEYNEKLFF,TGTGCCAGCAGCATACAGGAATATAATGAAAAACTGTTTTTT
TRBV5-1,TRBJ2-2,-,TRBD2,CASSLGVLAGADTGELFF,TGCGCCAGCAGCTTGGGAGTCCTAGCGGGGGCCGACACCGGGGAGCTGTTTTTT
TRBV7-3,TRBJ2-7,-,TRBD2,CASSRYGTSDYEQYF,TGTGCCAGCAGCCGCTATGGGACTAGCGACTACGAGCAGTACTTC
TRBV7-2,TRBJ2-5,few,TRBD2,CASSTGLAGGQETQYF,TGTGCCAGCAGCACAGGACTAGCGGGGGGGCAGGAGACCCAGTACTTC
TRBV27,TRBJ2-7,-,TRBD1,CAAGGPSYEQYF,TGTGCAGCAGGGGGCCCATCCTACGAGCAGTACTTC
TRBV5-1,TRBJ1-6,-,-,CASSLDKGDSPLHF,TGCGCCAGCAGCTTGGACAAAGGGGATTCACCCCTCCACTTT
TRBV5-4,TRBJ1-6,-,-,CASSPRDWGRTNSPLHF,TGTGCCAGCAGCCCCCGTGACTGGGGCAGGACAAACTCACCCCTCCACTTT
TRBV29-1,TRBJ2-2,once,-,CSVGIGGPNTGELFF,TGCAGCGTTGGGATTGGGGGCCCCAACACCGGGGAGCTGTTTTTT
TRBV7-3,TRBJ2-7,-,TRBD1,CASSLSPGQGAYEQYF,TGTGCCAGCAGCTTATCCCCGGGACAGGGGGCCTACGAGCAGTACTTC
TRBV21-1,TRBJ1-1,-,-,CASRFGTHRNTEAFF,TGTGCCAGCAGATTCGGGACACATCGGAACACTGAAGCTTTCTTT
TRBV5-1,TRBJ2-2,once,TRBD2,CASSLTGGPPGELFF,TGCGCCAGCAGCTTGACGGGGGGGCCGCCCGGGGAGCTGTTTTTT
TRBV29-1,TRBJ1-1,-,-,CSVRVGAGWNTEAFF,TGCAGCGTCCGTGTTGGGGCAGGGTGGAACACTGAAGCTTTCTTT
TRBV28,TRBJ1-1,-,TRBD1,CASSLDRGGTEAFF,TGTGCCAGCAGTTTAGACAGGGGGGGCACTGAAGCTTTCTTT
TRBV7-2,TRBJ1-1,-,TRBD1,CASSLGGSNRGLAFF,TGTGCCAGCAGCTTGGGAGGGTCGAACAGGGGGCTGGCTTTCTTT
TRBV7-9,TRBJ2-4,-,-,CASSPLGSPDIQYF,TGTGCCAGCAGCCCCCTGGGGAGCCCTGACATTCAGTACTTC
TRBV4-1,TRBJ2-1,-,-,CASSQEGGNEQFF,TGCGCCAGCAGCCAAGAAGGGGGCAATGAGCAGTTCTTC
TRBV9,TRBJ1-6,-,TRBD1,CASSPLGGQGHNSPLHF,TGTGCCAGCAGCCCCTTAGGGGGACAGGGACATAATTCACCTCTCCACTTT
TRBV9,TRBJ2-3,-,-,CASSVAPLGGQYF,TGTGCCAGCAGCGTAGCGCCCTTAGGGGGGCAGTATTTT
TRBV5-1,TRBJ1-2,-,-,CASSLGLDYGYTF,TGCGCCAGCAGCTTGGGACTTGACTATGGCTACACCTTC
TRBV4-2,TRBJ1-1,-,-,CASRSLLGRVNTEAFF,TGTGCCAGCAGGTCCCTACTGGGGAGGGTGAACACTGAAGCTTTCTTT
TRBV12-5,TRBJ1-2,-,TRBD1,CASGSEGADDYGYTF,TGTGCTAGTGGTTCCGAGGGGGCGGATGACTATGGCTACACCTTC
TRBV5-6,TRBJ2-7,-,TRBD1,CASSLVRTGRGEQYF,TGTGCCAGCAGCTTGGTCCGGACAGGGCGTGGAGAGCAGTACTTC
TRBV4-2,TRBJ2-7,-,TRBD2,CASSHSTSGGSYEQYF,TGTGCCAGCAGCCATTCCACTAGCGGGGGCTCCTACGAGCAGTACTTC
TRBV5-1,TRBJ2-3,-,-,CASSLVSIWQDTQYF,TGCGCCAGCAGCTTGGTGTCCATCTGGCAAGATACGCAGTATTTT
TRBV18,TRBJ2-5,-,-,CASSPPQETQYF,TGTGCCAGCTCACCCCCTCAAGAGACCCAGTACTTC
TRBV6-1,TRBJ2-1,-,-,CATSWGGLYEQFF,TGTGCCACCTCCTGGGGGGGGCTTTATGAGCAGTTCTTC
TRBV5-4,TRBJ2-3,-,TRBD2,CASSLGGGPSTDTQYF,TGTGCCAGCAGCTTGGGGGGGGGTCCTAGCACAGATACGCAGTATTTT
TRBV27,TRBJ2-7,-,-,CASSGQFYEQYF,TGTGCCAGCAGTGGACAGTTCTACGAGCAGTACTTC
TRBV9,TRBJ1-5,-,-,CASSANGQLNQPQHF,TGTGCCAGCAGCGCCAACGGACAGCTCAATCAGCCCCAGCATTTT
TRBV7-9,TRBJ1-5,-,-,CASSGSGSQPQHF,TGTGCCAGCAGCGGGTCCGGGAGCCAGCCCCAGCATTTT
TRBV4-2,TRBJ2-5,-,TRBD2,CASSQEMGGGQETQYF,TGTGCCAGCAGCCAAGAAATGGGGGGGGGCCAAGAGACCCAGTACTTC
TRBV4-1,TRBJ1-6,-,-,CASSQPTGFSPLHF,TGCGCCAGCAGCCAACCCACAGGGTTTTCACCCCTCCACTTT
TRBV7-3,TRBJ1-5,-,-,CASSLSERGPQHF,TGTGCCAGCAGCTTGAGCGAAAGGGGGCCCCAGCATTTT
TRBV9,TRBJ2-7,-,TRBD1,CASSRTGVYEQYF,TGTGCCAGCAGCCGGACAGGGGTGTACGAGCAGTACTTC